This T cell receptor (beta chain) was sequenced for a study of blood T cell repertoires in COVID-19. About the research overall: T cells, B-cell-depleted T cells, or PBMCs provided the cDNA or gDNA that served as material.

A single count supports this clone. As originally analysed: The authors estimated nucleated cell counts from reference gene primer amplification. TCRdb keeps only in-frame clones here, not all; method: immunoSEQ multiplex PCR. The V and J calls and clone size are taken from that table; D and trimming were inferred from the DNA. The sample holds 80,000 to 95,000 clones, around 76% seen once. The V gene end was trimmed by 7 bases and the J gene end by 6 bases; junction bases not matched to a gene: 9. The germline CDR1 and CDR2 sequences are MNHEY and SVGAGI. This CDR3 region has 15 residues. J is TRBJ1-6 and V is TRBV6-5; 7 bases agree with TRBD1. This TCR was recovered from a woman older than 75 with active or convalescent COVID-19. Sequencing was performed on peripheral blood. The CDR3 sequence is CASISGGKGNSPLHF. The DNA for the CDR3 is TGTGCCAGCATTTCAGGGGGGAAGGGTAATTCACCCCTCCACTTT.